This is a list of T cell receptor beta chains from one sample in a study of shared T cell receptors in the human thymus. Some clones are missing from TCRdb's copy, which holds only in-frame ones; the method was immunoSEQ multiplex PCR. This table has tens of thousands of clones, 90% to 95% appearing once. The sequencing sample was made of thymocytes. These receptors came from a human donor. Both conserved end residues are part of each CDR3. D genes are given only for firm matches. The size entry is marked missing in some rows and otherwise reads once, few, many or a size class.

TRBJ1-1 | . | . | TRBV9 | TGTGCCAGCAGCGGGGGACTCCGATTCAACACTGAAGCTTTCTTT | CASSGGLRFNTEAFF
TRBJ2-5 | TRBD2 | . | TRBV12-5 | TGTGCTAGTGGTTCCGGGACTAGCGGACAAGAGACCCAGTACTTC | CASGSGTSGQETQYF
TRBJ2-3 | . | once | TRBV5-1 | TGCGCCAGCAGCCCCTCCAGGGTGGGCAGGGCAGATACGCAGTATTTT | CASSPSRVGRADTQYF
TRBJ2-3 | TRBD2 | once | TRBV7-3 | TGTGCCAGCAGCTTAAGCCCCGGGGGGTCCACAGATACGCAGTATTTT | CASSLSPGGSTDTQYF
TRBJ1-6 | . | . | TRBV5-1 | TGCGCCAGCAGCCCGGGACTGAAGGCGCCCCGAAACTTT | CASSPGLKAPRNF
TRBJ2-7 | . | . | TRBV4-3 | TGCGCCAGCAGCCAAGAGGTGGTGGGGAACTTTCCCTACGAGCAGTACTTC | CASSQEVVGNFPYEQYF
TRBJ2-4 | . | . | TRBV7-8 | TGTGCCAGCAGCCCAGCCCCTACTTACACCTTGTGGATCACCAAGCGGCTACAGTACTTC | CASSPAPTYTLWITKRLQYF
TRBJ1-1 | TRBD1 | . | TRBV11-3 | TGTGCCAGCAGCTCCTCCGGGACAGTGGACACTGAAGCTTTCTTT | CASSSSGTVDTEAFF
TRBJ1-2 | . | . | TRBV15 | TGTGCCACCAGCAGAGATCCTAATCCAGGGGATAGAAGCTATGGCTACACCTTC | CATSRDPNPGDRSYGYTF
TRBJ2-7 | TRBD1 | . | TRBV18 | TGTGCCAGCTCCCGCACCGGGACAGAGGAGCAGTACTTC | CASSRTGTEEQYF
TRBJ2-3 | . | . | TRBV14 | TGTGCCAGCAGCCAAGAAGTGGGGGGCCAGGGTGATACGCAGTATTTT | CASSQEVGGQGDTQYF